This record covers a single T cell receptor beta chain. What it recognizes is unknown. The record originates from a study of T cells after yellow fever vaccination. Study-level results: Post-booster repertoires again held most primary-vaccination clones (about 96% CD4, approximately 90% CD8). In FACS-sorted repertoires, abundant clonotypes from the bulk population could appear as contaminants.

TCR cDNA was made by 5'RACE template switching, adding a universal primer site and UMIs. MiXCR, applied by TCRdb to the 5' RACE reads, yields one record per CDR3 protein. The profile shows hundreds of thousands of distinct CDR3 sequences, 5.2% of them singletons. The germline CDR1 and CDR2 sequences are ENHRY and SYGVKD. V shed 3 bases and J shed 5 bases, with 8 bases lying between them. The CDR3 spans 12 residues. This chain uses TRBV10-3 with TRBJ2-7, with D possibly matching TRBD1 (6 bases). This clonotype was obtained from a young man who received the YFV17D yellow fever vaccine. The sequencing here drew on CD4+ T cells sorted from PBMCs, taken on the day of the yellow fever booster vaccination. The CDR3 is CAISEQGHEQYF. The CDR3 DNA reads as TGTGCCATCAGTGAACAGGGCCACGAGCAGTACTTC.